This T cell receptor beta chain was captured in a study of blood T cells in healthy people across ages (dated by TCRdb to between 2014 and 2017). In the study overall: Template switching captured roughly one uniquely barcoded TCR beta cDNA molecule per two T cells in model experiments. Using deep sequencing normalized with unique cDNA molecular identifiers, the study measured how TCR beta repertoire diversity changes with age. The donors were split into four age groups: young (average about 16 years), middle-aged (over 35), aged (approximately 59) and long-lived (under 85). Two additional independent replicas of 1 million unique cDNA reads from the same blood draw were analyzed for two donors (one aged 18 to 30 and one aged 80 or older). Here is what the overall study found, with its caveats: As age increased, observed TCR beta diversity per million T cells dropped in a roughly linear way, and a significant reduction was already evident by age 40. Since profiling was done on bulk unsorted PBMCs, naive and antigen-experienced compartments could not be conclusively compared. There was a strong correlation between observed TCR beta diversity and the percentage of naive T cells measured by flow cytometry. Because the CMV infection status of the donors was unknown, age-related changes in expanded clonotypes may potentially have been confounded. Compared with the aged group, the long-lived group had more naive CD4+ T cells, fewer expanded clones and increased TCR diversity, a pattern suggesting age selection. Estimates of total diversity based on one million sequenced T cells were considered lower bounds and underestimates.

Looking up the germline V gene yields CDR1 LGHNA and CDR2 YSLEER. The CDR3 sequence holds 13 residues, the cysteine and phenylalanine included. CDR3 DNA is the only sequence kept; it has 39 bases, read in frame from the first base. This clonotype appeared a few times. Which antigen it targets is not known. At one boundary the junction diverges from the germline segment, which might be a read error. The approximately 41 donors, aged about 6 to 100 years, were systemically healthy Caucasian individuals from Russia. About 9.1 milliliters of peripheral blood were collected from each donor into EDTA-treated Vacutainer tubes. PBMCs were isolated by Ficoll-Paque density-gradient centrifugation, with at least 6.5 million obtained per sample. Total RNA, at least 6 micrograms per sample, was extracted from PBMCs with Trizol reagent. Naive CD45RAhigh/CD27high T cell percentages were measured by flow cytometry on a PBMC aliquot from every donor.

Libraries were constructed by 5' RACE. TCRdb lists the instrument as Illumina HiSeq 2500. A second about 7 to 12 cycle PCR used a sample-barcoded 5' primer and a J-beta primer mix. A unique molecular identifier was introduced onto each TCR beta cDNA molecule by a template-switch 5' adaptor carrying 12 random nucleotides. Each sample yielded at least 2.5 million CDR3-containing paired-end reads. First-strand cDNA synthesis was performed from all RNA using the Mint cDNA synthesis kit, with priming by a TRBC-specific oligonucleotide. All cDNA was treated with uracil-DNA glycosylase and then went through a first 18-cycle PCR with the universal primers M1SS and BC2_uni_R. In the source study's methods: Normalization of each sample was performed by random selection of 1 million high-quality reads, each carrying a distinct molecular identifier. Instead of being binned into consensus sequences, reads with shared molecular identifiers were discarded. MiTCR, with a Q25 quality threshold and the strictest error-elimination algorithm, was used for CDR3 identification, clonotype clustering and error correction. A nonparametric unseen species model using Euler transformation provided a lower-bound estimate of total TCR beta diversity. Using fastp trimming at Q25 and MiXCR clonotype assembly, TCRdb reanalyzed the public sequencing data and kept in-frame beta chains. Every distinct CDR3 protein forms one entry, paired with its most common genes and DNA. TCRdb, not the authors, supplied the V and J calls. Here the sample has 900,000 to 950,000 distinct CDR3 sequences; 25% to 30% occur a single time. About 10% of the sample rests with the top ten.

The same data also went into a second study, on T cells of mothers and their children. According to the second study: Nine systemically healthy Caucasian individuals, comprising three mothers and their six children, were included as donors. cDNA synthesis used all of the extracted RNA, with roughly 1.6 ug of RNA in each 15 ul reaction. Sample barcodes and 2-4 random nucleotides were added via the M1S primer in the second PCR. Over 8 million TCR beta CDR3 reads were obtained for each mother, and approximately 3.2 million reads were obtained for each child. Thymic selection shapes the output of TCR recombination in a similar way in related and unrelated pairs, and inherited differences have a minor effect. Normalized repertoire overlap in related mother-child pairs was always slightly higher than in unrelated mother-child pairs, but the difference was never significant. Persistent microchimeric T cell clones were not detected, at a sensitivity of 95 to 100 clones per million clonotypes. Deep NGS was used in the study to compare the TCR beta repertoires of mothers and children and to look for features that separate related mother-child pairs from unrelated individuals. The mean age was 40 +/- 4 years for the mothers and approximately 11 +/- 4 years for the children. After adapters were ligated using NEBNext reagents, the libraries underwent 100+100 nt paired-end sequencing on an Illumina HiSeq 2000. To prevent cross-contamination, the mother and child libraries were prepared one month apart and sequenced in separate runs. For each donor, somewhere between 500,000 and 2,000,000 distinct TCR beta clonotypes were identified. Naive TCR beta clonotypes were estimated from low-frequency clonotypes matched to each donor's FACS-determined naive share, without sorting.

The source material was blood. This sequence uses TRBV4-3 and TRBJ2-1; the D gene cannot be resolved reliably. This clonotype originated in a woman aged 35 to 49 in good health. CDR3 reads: CAGSQIQHDEQFF. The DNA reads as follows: TGCGCCGGCAGCCAAATCCAACATGATGAGCAGTTCTTC.